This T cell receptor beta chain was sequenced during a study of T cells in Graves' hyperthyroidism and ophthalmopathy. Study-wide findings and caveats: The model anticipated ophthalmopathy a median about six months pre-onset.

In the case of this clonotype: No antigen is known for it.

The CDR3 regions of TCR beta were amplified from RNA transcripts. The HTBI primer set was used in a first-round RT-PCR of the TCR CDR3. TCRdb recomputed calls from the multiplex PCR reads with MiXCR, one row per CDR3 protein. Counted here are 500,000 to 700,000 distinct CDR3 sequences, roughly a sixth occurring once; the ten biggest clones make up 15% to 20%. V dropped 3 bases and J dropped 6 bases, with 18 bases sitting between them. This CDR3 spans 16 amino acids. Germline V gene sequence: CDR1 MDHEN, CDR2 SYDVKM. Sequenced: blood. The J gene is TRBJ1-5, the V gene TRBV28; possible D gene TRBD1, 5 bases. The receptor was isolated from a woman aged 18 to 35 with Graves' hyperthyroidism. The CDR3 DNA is TGTGCCAGCAGTTTTTGGGCAGGGACGTCGGGTCAGCCCCAGCATTTT. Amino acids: CASSFWAGTSGQPQHF.